This T cell receptor beta chain was identified during a study of T cells expressing NK-cell markers. CDR1 DFQATT and CDR2 SNEGSKA come from the germline V gene (reference sequence). The CDR3 is made up of 16 amino acids. Each CDR3 protein gets one entry in TCRdb, which reprocessed the 5' RACE reads and gives no DNA. Its table lists fewer than 550,000 distinct CDR3 sequences. The rearrangement uses TRBV20-1 and TRBJ2-3; TCRdb calls TRBD2, which cannot be checked without DNA. The sample consisted of blood T cells: a sorted CD56 or NKG2C T cell subset, CD4+ or CD8+ T cells, or bulk PBMC T cells (not recorded which). This receptor was obtained from a woman aged 45 to 65 in good health. This CDR3 reads CSARERLAGGPWVQYF.